These 4 T cell receptor beta chains were all obtained from the same sample, sequenced in a study of OX40 agonist ivuxolimab in advanced cancers. Data came from immunoSEQ multiplex PCR; TCRdb stores just in-frame clones and leaves some out. Of roughly 60,000 clones in the sample, roughly 84% were seen once. Sequencing was performed on CD4+ or CD8+ T cells sorted from blood, taken in a trial of the OX40 agonist ivuxolimab. The receptors were gathered from an adult with an advanced solid tumor such as melanoma, head and neck, liver or kidney cancer.

This clone occurred a few times. The chain has TRBV19 and TRBJ1-4; 10 nucleotides agree with TRBD1. The CDR3 covers 14 residues. Germline CDR1 LNHDA, CDR2 SQIVND (reference sequence). The V gene end was trimmed by 6 bases and the J gene end by 7 bases; junction bases not matched to a gene: 5. The CDR3 loop reads CASSPGTGAEKLFF. The CDR3 region has the DNA TGTGCCAGTAGCCCGGGGACAGGGGCTGAAAAACTGTTTTTT. The full variable domain, in which reference TRBV19 and TRBJ1-4 provide the parts outside the CDR3, is DGGITQSPKYLFRKEGQNVTLSCEQNLNHDAMYWYRQDPGQGLRLIYYSQIVNDFQKGDIAEGYSVSREKKESFPLTVTSAQKNPTAFYLCASSPGTGAEKLFFGSGTQLSVL.

The chain carries TRBV5-4 and TRBJ2-3; 8 bases are shared with TRBD2. The J segment lost 5 bases and the V segment lost 5 bases, leaving 7 bases of the junction unmatched. This CDR3 has 14 amino acids. Germline V gives CDR1 SGHNT, CDR2 YYREEE (reference sequence). This chain's CDR3 is CASRAGLGGDTQYF. As DNA, the CDR3 is TGTGCCAGCAGGGCGGGACTAGGTGGAGATACGCAGTATTTT.

This clone appeared a single time. The chain is built from TRBV7-9 and TRBJ1-3; D is uncertain. V shed 1 base and J shed 3 bases, with 1 base lying between them. This CDR3 is 12 amino acids long. CDR1 and CDR2 from the germline V gene are SEHNR and FQNEAQ (reference sequence). The CDR3 DNA reads TGTGCCAGCAGCTTAGTTGGAAACACCATATATTTT. Protein sequence: CASSLVGNTIYF.

J is TRBJ2-5 and V is TRBV28; D ambiguous. Germline CDR1 is MDHEN and CDR2 is SYDVKM. Trimming removed 3 bases from V and 7 bases from J, with 6 bases in between. The CDR3 spans 11 residues. The CDR3 region has the DNA TGTGCCAGCAGTTTTGCAGGGACCCAGTACTTC. This translates into CASSFAGTQYF.